What follows is one T cell receptor (beta chain) and its context. This clonotype was counted many times. The clone's antigen remains unknown. Base qualities are not provided; no much larger clone lies one nucleotide away. To prepare the library, PCR was applied. Sequenced on an Illumina HiSeq 2500. TCR library preparation used molecular barcoding, with unique molecular identifiers applied to normalize quantification of the TCRbeta repertoire. TCRdb handled the public reads itself, with Q25 trimming in fastp and clone calling in MiXCR, and kept productive beta chains. Rows with a matching CDR3 protein are joined into one entry that keeps the most common DNA and genes. Here the sample has 330,000 or so distinct CDR3 sequences; about 7.3% occur a single time. The top ten clones comprise over 7.5% of the sample. This record belongs to a study of T-cell reconstitution after alpha-beta-depleted transplantation in children (dated by TCRdb to 2016 to 2017). With regard to the full study: The study quantitatively tracked T-cell immune reconstitution after TCRalphabeta/CD19-depleted allogeneic hematopoietic cell transplantation in children using TCR repertoire profiling. General study outcomes and caveats: In some patients, the high TCRbeta diversity seen at day 60 was put down to recipient T cells and intrathymic progenitors that had survived conditioning. About two months after transplant, the apparently early recovery of alphabetaT-cell counts reportedly depended on just several hundred clones that had expanded rapidly and came from non-depleted graft cells. Hyperexpanded clone frequencies declined over subsequent months; after one year, T-cell counts and TCRbeta diversity were mostly attributed to newly produced T cells.

According to the study, the label for this sample's treatment or condition signals: allogeneic hematopoietic cell transplantation with graft depleted of TCRalphabeta T cells and CD19 B cells. The transplant recipients were children given TCRalphabeta/CD19-depleted allogeneic hematopoietic cell grafts. The CDR3, cysteine through phenylalanine, is 15 amino acids long. Only the CDR3 portion is preserved as DNA: 45 bases, with reading frame beginning at the first base. The germline V gene encodes CDR1 LGHNA and CDR2 YSLEER. Compared with germline, V lacks 5 bases and J lacks 5 bases; bases without a gene match: 11.

This sample comprised peripheral blood, obtained 360 days after TCRalphabeta/CD19-depleted stem cell transplant. The rearranged segments are TRBV4-3 and TRBJ1-1; the junction holds 7 bases that match TRBD1. The receptor was derived from a female patient aged 2-9 years who had a stem cell transplant for Fanconi anemia, so the T cells may come from the graft donor. The CDR3 corresponds to CASSTHRGGRTEAFF. The DNA is as follows: TGCGCCAGCAGCACACACAGGGGAGGGAGGACTGAAGCTTTCTTT.